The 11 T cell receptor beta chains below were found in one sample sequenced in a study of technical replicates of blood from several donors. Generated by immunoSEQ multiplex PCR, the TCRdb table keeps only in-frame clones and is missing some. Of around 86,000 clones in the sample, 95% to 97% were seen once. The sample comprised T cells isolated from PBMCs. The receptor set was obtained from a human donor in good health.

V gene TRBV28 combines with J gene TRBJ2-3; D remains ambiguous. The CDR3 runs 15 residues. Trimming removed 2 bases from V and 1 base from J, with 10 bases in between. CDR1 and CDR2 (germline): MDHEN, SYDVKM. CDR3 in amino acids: CASSLGAEGTDTQYF. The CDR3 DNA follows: TGTGCCAGCAGTTTAGGAGCCGAAGGCACAGATACGCAGTATTTT. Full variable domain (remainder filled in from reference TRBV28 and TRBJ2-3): DVKVTQSSRYLVKRTGEKVFLECVQDMDHENMFWYRQDPGLGLRLIYFSYDVKMKEKGDIPEGYSVSREKKERFSLILESASTNQTSMYLCASSLGAEGTDTQYFGPGTRLTVL.

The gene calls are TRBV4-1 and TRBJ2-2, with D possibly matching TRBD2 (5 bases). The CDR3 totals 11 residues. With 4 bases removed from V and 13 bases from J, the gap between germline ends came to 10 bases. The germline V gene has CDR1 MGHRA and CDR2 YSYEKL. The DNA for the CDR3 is TGCGCCAGCAGCCTCAGAGGGCCGCTGTTTTTT. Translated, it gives CASSLRGPLFF.

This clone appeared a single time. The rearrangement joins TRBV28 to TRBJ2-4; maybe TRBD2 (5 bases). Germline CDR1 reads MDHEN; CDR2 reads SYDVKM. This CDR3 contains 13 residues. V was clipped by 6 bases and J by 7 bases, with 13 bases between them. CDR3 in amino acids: CASSPPRGNIQYF. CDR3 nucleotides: TGTGCCAGCAGCCCCCCCCGAGGGAACATTCAGTACTTC.

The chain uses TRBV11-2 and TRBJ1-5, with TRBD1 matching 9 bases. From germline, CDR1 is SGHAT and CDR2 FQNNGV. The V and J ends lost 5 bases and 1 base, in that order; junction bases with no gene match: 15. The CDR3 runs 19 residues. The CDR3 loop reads CASSRKKKRDRASNQPQHF. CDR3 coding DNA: TGTGCCAGCAGCCGCAAGAAAAAAAGGGACAGGGCGAGCAATCAGCCCCAGCATTTT.

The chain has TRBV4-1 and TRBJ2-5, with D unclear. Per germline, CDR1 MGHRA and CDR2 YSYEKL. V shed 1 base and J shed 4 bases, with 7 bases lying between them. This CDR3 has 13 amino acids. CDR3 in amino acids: CASSQVGRETQYF. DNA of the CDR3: TGCGCCAGCAGCCAAGTGGGCAGAGAGACCCAGTACTTC.

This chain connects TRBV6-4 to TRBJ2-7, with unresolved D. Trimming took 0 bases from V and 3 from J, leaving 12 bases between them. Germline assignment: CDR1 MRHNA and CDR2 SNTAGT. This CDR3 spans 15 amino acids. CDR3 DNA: TGTGCCAGCAGTGACTCCCAGACTTGGTGCTACGAGCAGTACTTC. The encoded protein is CASSDSQTWCYEQYF.

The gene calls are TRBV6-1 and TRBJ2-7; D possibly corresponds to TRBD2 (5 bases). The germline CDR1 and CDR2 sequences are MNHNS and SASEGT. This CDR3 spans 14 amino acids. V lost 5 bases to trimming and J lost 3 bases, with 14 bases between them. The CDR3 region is CASSNSGTYYEQYF. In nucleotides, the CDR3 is TGTGCCAGCAGTAACAGCGGAACCTACTACGAGCAGTACTTC.

The CDR3 reads CASSPVPGQLWLEFF. For the CDR3, the DNA is TGTGCCAGCAGCCCAGTCCCGGGACAGCTTTGGCTGGAGTTCTTC. The V and J genes are TRBV28 and TRBJ2-1, with TRBD1 identical over 7 bases. The CDR3 loop spans 15 amino acids. The ends lost 6 bases at V and 14 bases at J; junction bases unmatched: 19. Germline V lookup: CDR1 MDHEN, CDR2 SYDVKM.

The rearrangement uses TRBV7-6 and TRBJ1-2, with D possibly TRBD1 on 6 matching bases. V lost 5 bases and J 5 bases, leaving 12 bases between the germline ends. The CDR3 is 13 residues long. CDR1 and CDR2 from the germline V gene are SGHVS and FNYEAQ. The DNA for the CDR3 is TGTGCCAGCAGCCCCTGGCAGGGGTATGGCTACACCTTC. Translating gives CASSPWQGYGYTF.

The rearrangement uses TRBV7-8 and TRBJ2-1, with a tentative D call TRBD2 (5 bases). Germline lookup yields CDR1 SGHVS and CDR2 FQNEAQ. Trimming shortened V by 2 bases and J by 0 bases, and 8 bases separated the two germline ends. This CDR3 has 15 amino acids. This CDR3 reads CASSLRDSSYNEQFF. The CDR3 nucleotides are TGTGCCAGCAGCTTACGGGATAGCTCCTACAATGAGCAGTTCTTC. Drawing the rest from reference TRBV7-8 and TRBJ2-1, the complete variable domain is GAGVSQSPRYKVAKRGQDVALRCDPISGHVSLFWYQQALGQGPEFLTYFQNEAQLDKSGLPSDRFFAERPEGSVSTLKIQRTQQEDSAVYLCASSLRDSSYNEQFFGPGTRLTVL.

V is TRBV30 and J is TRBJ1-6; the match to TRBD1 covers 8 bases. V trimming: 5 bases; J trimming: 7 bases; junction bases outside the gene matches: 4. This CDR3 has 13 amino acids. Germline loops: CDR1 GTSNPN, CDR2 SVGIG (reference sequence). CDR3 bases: TGTGCCTGGGCAGACAGGGGCAATTCACCCCTCCACTTT. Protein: CAWADRGNSPLHF.